This T cell receptor beta chain was retrieved from a study of CD8 T cells in Susac syndrome. Study summary: Blood was drawn from patients with Susac syndrome. At that point, they were therapy-naive, on corticosteroids, or on intravenous immunoglobulin alone.

Per germline, CDR1 MNHNS and CDR2 SASEGT. This CDR3 has 16 amino acids. J gave up 7 bases and V 3 bases, and 10 bases lay outside the gene matches. An input of about 0.45 to 1 ug of RNA was subjected to reverse transcription using random hexamers. The method of amplification for TCR beta CDR3 was immunoSEQ multiplex PCR, covering 54 Vbeta and 13 Jbeta. MiXCR, applied by TCRdb to the immunoSEQ multiplex PCR reads, yields one record per CDR3 protein. This table holds 55,000 to 80,000 distinct CDR3 sequences, approximately 93% found once. Overall study results and limits: It was acknowledged in the study that its TCR sequencing and HLA analysis involved a relatively small number of individuals.

With respect to this clonotype: Its antigen is still unknown.

The chain combines TRBV6-1 with TRBJ2-4, with 9 bases aligning to TRBD1. Sequencing input: CD4+ T cells from PBMCs. The source of this sequence is a human donor with Susac syndrome. CDR3: CASSDPSTGGANIQYF. CDR3 DNA: TGTGCCAGCAGTGATCCGAGTACAGGGGGCGCGAACATTCAGTACTTC.